Sequencing of this T cell receptor (beta chain) was carried out in a study of T cell changes during pregnancy in multiple sclerosis. Profiled with immunoSEQ multiplex PCR; TCRdb holds only in-frame clones, not every one. This table has some 26,000 clones, approximately 91% appearing once. The V gene end was trimmed by 6 bases and the J gene end by 0 bases; junction bases not matched to a gene: 5. The CDR3 runs to 15 residues. In germline, CDR1 is MNHEY, CDR2 SVGAGI. The chain uses TRBV6-5 and TRBJ2-7; 10 nucleotides agree with TRBD1. The source of this sequence is a female donor in good health, enrolled as a control in a pregnancy study. Material: CD4+ T cells from peripheral blood mononuclear cells, obtained in the first trimester of pregnancy. CDR3 DNA: TGTGCCAGCAGACAGGGACAGGGGAGCTCCTACGAGCAGTACTTC. This translates into CASRQGQGSSYEQYF.